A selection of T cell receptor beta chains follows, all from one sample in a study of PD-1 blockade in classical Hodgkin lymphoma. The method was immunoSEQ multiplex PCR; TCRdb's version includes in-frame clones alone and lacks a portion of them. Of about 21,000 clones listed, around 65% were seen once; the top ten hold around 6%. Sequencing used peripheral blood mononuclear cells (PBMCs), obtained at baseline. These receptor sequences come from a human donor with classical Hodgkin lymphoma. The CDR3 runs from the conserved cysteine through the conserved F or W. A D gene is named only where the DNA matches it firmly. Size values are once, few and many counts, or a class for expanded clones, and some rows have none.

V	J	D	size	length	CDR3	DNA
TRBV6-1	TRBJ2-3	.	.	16	CASSEFAITSTDTQYF	TGTGCCAGCAGTGAATTTGCCATCACGAGCACAGATACGCAGTATTTT
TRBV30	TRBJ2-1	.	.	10	CAWSKAEQFF	TGTGCCTGGAGTAAGGCCGAGCAGTTCTTC
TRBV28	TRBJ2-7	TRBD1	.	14	CASDGTGSGYEQYF	TGTGCCAGCGACGGGACAGGGTCAGGCTACGAGCAGTACTTC
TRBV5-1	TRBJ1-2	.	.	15	CASTWSGGPTGGYTF	TGCGCCAGCACTTGGAGCGGAGGACCTACAGGGGGCTACACCTTC
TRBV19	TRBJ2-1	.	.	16	CASTSWGTSSYNEQFF	TGTGCCAGTACCTCGTGGGGGACAAGCTCCTACAATGAGCAGTTCTTC
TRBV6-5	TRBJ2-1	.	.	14	CASSRLMGHNEQFF	TGTGCCAGCAGTAGACTCATGGGGCACAATGAGCAGTTCTTC
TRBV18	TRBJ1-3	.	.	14	CASSEGLGGNTIYF	TGTGCCAGCTCAGAAGGTTTAGGTGGAAACACCATATATTTT
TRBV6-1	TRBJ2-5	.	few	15	CASTPEGTQRETQYF	TGTGCCAGCACCCCAGAGGGGACTCAACGGGAGACCCAGTACTTC
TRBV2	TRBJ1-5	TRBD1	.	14	CARRQGLGNQPQHF	TGTGCCAGACGACAGGGACTAGGCAATCAGCCCCAGCATTTT
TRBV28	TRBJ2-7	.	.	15	CASSFFRDVSYEQYF	TGTGCCAGCAGTTTCTTCCGGGACGTTTCCTACGAGCAGTACTTC
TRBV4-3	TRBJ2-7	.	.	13	CASSQGVAYEQYF	TGCGCCAGCAGCCAAGGTGTAGCCTACGAGCAGTACTTC
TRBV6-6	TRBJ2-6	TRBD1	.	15	CASSPQGTGANVLTF	TGTGCCAGCAGTCCACAGGGGACTGGGGCCAACGTCCTGACTTTC
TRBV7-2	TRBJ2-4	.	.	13	CASSLWAKNIQYF	TGTGCCAGCAGCTTATGGGCTAAAAACATTCAGTACTTC
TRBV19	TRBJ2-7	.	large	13	CASSIELYTEQYF	TGTGCCAGTAGTATAGAACTATATACCGAGCAGTACTTC
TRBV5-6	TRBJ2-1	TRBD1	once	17	CASSLGQGYISYNEQFF	TGTGCCAGCAGCTTGGGACAGGGGTATATCTCCTACAATGAGCAGTTCTTC
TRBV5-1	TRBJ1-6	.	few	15	CASSLGQGLNSPLHF	TGCGCCAGCAGCTTGGGTCAGGGTTTGAATTCACCCCTCCACTTT